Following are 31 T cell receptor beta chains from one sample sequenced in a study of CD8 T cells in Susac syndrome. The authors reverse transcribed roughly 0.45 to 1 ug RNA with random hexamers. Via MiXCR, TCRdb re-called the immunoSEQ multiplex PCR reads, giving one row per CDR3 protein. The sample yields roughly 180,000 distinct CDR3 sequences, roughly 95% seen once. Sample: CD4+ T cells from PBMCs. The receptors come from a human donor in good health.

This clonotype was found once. The CDR3 is CASSHQLAADYEQYF. The CDR3 bases are TGTGCCAGCAGCCACCAACTAGCGGCCGACTACGAGCAGTACTTC. The J gene is TRBJ2-7, the V gene TRBV3-1; 8 bases agree with TRBD2. This CDR3 is 15 amino acids long. Germline V CDR1 and CDR2: LGHDT, YNNKEL (reference sequence). V was clipped by 3 bases and J by 3 bases; unmatched bases: 7.

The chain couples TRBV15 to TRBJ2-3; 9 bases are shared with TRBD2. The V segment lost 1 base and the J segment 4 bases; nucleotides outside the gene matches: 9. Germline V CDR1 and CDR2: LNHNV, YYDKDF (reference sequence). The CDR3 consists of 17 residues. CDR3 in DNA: TGTGCCACCAGCAGAGGCGGAGCGGGAGGTGGCGCAGATACGCAGTATTTT. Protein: CATSRGGAGGGADTQYF.

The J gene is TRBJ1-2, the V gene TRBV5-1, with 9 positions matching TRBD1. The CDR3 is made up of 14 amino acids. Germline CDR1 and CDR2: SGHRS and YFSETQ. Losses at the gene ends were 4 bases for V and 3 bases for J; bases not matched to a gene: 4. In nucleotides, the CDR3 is TGCGCCAGCAGCGTTACAGGGGGCCACTATGGCTACACCTTC. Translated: CASSVTGGHYGYTF.

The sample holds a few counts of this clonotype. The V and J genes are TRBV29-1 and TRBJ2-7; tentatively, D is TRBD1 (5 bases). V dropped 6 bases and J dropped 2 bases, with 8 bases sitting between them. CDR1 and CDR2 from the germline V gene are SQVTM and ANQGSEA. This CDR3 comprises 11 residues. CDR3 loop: CSVATAYEQYF. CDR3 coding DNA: TGCAGCGTGGCGACAGCCTACGAGCAGTACTTC.

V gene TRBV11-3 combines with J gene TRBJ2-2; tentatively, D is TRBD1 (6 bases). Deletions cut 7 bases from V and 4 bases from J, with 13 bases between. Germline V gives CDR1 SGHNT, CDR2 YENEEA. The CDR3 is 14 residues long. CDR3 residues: CASTTGPSTGELFF. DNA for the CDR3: TGTGCCAGCACTACAGGGCCCTCCACCGGGGAGCTGTTTTTT.

The CDR3 sequence is CASSYGDPTDTQYF. CDR3 in DNA: TGCGCCAGCAGTTATGGGGACCCCACAGATACGCAGTATTTT. The chain has TRBV5-1 and TRBJ2-3; TRBD1 or TRBD2 may be the D gene (5 bases each). CDR1 and CDR2 (germline): SGHRS, YFSETQ. The CDR3 extends over 14 amino acids. V gave up 5 bases and J gave up 2 bases, with 12 bases separating them.

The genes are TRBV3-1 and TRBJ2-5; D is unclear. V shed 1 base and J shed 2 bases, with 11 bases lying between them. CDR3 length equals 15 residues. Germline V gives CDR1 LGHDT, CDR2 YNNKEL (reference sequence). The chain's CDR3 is CASSQGALRQETQYF. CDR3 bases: TGTGCCAGCAGCCAAGGCGCTTTGCGTCAAGAGACCCAGTACTTC.

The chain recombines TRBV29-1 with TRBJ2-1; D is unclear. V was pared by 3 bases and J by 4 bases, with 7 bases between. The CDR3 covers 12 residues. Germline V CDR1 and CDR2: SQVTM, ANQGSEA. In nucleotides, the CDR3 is TGCAGCGTTGACATTCCTTACAATGAGCAGTTCTTC. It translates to CSVDIPYNEQFF.

This CDR3 reads CSAGVLDTQYF. In DNA, the CDR3 is TGCAGTGCAGGGGTATTGGACACGCAGTATTTT. The rearrangement links TRBV20-1 to TRBJ2-3; D might be TRBD1 (5 bases). Trimming removed 6 bases from V and 9 bases from J, with 13 bases in between. Germline-derived CDR1 and CDR2 are DFQATT and SNEGSKA (reference sequence). The CDR3 has 11 amino acids.

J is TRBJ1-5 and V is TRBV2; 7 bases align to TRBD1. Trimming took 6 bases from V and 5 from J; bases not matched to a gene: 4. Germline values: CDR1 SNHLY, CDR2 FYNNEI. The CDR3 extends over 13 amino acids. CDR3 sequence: CASRGGQDQPQHF. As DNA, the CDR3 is TGTGCCAGCAGAGGTGGACAGGATCAGCCCCAGCATTTT.

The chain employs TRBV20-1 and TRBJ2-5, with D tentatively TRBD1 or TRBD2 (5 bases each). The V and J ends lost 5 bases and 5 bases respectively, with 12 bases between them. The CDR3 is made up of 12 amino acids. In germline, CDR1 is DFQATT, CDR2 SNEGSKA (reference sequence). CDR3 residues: CSAGAGSETQYF. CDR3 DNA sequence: TGCAGTGCTGGGGCAGGGAGCGAGACCCAGTACTTC.

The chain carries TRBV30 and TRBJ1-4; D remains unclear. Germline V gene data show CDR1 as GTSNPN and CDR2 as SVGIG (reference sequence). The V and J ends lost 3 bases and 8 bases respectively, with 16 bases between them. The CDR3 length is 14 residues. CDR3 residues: CAWRTSFEREKLFF. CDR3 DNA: TGTGCCTGGAGGACCTCTTTCGAGAGGGAAAAACTGTTTTTT.

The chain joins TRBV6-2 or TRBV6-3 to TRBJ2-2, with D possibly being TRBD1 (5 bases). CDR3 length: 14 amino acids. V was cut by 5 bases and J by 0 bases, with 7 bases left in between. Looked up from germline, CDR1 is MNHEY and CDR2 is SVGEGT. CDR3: CASSRTSNTGELFF. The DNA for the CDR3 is TGTGCCAGCAGTAGGACATCGAACACCGGGGAGCTGTTTTTT.

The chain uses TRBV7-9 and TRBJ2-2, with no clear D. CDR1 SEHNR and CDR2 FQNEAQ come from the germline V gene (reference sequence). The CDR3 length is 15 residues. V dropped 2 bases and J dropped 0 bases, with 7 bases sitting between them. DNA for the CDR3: TGTGCCAGCAGCTTAACCCGCGCGAACACCGGGGAGCTGTTTTTT. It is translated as CASSLTRANTGELFF.

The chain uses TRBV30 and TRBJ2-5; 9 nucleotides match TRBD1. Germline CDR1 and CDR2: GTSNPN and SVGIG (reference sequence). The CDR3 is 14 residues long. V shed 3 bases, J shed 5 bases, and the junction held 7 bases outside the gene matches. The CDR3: CAWRPGQGRETQYF. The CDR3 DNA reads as TGTGCCTGGAGACCCGGACAGGGGCGGGAGACCCAGTACTTC.

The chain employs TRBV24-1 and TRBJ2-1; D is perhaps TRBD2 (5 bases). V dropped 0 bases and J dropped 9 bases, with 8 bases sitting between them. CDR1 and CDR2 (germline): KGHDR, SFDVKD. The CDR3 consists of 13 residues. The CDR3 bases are TGTGCCACCAGTGATTTGCCGAGCGGTGAGCAGTTCTTC. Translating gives CATSDLPSGEQFF.

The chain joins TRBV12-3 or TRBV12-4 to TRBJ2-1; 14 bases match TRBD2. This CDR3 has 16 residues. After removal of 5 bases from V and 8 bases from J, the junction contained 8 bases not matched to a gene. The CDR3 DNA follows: TGTGCCAGCAGTCCGGGACTAGCGGGAGTTGCCTATGAGCAGTTCTTC. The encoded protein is CASSPGLAGVAYEQFF.

The CDR3 DNA sequence: TGTGCCAGCAGTTCCTTCTCTGCGGCCTCCTACAATGAGCAGTTCTTC. Protein product: CASSSFSAASYNEQFF. The V call is TRBV6-2 or TRBV6-3, the J call TRBJ2-1; D uncertain. Trimming removed 4 bases at V and 0 bases at J, with 13 bases between. CDR3 size: 16 residues. Germline lookup yields CDR1 MNHEY and CDR2 SVGEGT.

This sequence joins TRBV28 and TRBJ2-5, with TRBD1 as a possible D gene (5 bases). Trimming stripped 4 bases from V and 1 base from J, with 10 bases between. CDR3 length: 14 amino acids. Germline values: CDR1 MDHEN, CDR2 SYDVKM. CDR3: CASSSDSTQETQYF. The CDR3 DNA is TGTGCCAGCAGTTCTGACAGTACCCAAGAGACCCAGTACTTC.

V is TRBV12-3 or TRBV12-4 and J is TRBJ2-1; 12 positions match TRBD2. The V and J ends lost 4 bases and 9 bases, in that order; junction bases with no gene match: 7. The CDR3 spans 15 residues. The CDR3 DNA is TGTGCCAGCAGTTACCTAGCGGGAGGGAACAGTGAGCAGTTCTTC. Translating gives CASSYLAGGNSEQFF.

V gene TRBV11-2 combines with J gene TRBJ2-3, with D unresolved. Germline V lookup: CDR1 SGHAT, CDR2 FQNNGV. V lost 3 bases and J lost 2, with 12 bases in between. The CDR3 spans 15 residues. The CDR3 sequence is CASSFVPEPTDTQYF. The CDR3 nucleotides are TGTGCCAGCAGCTTCGTACCAGAACCCACAGATACGCAGTATTTT.

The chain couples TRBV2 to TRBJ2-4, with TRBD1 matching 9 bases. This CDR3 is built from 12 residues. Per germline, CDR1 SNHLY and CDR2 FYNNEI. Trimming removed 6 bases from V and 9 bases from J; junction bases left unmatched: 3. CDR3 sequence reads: CASRRDRAIQYF. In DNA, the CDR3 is TGTGCCAGCAGGCGGGACAGGGCCATTCAGTACTTC.

The CDR3 sequence is CSATYRDRGPNEQFF. DNA for the CDR3: TGCAGTGCCACTTACCGGGACAGGGGTCCCAATGAGCAGTTCTTC. The V and J genes are TRBV20-1 and TRBJ2-1, with 10 bases that match TRBD1. CDR1 is DFQATT and CDR2 is SNEGSKA in the germline V gene (reference sequence). The CDR3 loop spans 15 amino acids. Germline trimming cut 6 bases from V and 6 bases from J; bases unmatched to any gene: 11.

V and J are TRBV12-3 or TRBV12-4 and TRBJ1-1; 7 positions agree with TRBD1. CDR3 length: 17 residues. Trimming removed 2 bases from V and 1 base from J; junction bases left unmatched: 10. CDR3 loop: CASSLTPGGGRNTEAFF. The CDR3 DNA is TGTGCCAGCAGTTTAACGCCAGGGGGTGGTAGGAACACTGAAGCTTTCTTT.

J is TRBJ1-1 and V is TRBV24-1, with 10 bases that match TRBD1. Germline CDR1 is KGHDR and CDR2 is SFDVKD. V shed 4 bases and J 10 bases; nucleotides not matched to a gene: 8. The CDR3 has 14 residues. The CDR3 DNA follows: TGTGCCACCAGTGACACGGGACAGGGGATCGGAGCTTTCTTT. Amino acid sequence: CATSDTGQGIGAFF.

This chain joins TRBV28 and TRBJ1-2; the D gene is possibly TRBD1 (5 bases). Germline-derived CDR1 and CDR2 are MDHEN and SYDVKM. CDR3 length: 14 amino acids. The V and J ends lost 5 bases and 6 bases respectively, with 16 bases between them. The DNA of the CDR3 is TGTGCCAGCAGTGGGGGGAACTCTCGGGATGGCTACACCTTC. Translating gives CASSGGNSRDGYTF.

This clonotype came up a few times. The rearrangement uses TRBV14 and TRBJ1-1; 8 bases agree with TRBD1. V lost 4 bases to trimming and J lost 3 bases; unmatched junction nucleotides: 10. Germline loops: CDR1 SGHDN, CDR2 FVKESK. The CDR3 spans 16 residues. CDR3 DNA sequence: TGTGCCAGCAGCCCCCGAGGGACAGGAAGAGACACTGAAGCTTTCTTT. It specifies CASSPRGTGRDTEAFF.

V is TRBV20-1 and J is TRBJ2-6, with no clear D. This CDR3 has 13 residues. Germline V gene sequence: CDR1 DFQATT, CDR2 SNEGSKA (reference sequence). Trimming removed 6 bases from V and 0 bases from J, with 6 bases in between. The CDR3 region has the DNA TGCAGTGCAATGATCTCTGGGGCCAACGTCCTGACTTTC. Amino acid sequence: CSAMISGANVLTF.

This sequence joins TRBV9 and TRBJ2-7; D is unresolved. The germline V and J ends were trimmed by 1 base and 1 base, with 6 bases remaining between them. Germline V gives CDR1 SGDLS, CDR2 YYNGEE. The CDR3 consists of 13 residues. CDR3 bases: TGTGCCAGCAGCGTATTCGGATCCTACGAGCAGTACTTC. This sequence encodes CASSVFGSYEQYF.

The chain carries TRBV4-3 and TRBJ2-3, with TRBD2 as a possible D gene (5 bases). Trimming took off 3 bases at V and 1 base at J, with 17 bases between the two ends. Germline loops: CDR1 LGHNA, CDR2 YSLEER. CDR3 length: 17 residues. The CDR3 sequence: CASSHASMSGRTDTQYF. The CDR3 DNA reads TGCGCCAGCAGCCACGCCTCTATGAGCGGACGCACAGATACGCAGTATTTT.

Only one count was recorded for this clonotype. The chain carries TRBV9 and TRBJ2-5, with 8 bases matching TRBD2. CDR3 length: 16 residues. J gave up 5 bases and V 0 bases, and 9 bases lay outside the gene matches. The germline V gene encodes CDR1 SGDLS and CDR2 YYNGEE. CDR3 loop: CASSVAPGGPGETQYF. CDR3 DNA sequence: TGTGCCAGCAGCGTAGCCCCGGGAGGGCCTGGGGAGACCCAGTACTTC.